The 32 T cell receptor beta chains below were found in one sample sequenced in a study of regulatory T cells in long-lasting Graves disease. The time point is: newly diagnosed GD, antithyroid drugs for less than 3 months. Making the TCR library involved RNA that had been extracted from PBMCs. Libraries of TCR beta came from iRepertoire HTBI primers plus Arm-PCR of CDR3 regions. One entry per CDR3 protein results from TCRdb running MiXCR on the multiplex PCR reads. The sample has about 460,000 distinct CDR3 sequences, about 14% seen once; the top ten hold 17%. The same data also contributed to another study, on T cells in Graves' hyperthyroidism and ophthalmopathy.

The source material was peripheral blood mononuclear cells (PBMCs), sampled at new diagnosis, from a patient treated with antithyroid drugs. The origin of the receptors is a woman between 50 and 59 years old with Graves disease.

This clonotype was seen a handful of times. The V and J genes are TRBV20-1 and TRBJ2-2, with TRBD2 matching 10 bases. Germline CDR1 is DFQATT and CDR2 is SNEGSKA (reference sequence). The CDR3 covers 15 residues. Trimming took 2 bases from V and 4 from J; bases not matched to a gene: 4. The CDR3 nucleotides are TGCAGTGCTAGACCCAGGACTAGCGGCACCGGGGAGCTGTTTTTT. It yields the protein CSARPRTSGTGELFF.

This clonotype was picked up many times. The V call is TRBV9, the J call TRBJ2-1; TRBD2 aligns across 9 bases. The trim removed 0 bases at V and 3 bases at J, leaving 4 bases unmatched. Germline CDR1 is SGDLS and CDR2 is YYNGEE. CDR3 length equals 16 residues. The CDR3 nucleotides read TGTGCCAGCAGCGTAGATCTAGCGGGAATCTACAATGAGCAGTTCTTC. This translates into CASSVDLAGIYNEQFF.

The table lists this clonotype with a count of one. The rearrangement links TRBV28 to TRBJ1-3; TRBD1 matches 8 bases. This CDR3 has 13 residues. Trimming removed 8 bases from V and 3 bases from J; junction bases left unmatched: 3. Looked up from germline, CDR1 is MDHEN and CDR2 is SYDVKM. The CDR3 DNA sequence: TGTGCCAGCCGGGACAGGAGTGGAAACACCATATATTTT. This translates into CASRDRSGNTIYF.

In this sample, this clonotype turned up many times. This sequence joins TRBV30 and TRBJ1-5, with 7 bases aligning to TRBD1. J was trimmed by 6 bases and V by 3 bases; bases with no gene match: 8. CDR3 size: 14 residues. Germline V gene lookup returns CDR1 GTSNPN and CDR2 SVGIG (reference sequence). The CDR3 nucleotides are TGTGCCTGGAGCGATATAACAGGGGTTCAGCCCCAGCATTTT. Amino acids: CAWSDITGVQPQHF.

On this clonotype itself: At one end the junction does not follow the germline gene, possibly because of a read error. J is TRBJ2-7 and V is TRBV9; D might be TRBD1 (11 bases). This CDR3 region has 15 residues. Germline V CDR1 and CDR2: SGDLS, YYNGEE. CDR3 bases: TGTGCCGGCAGCGGGGGGGACAGGGGGATTTACGAGCAGTACTTC. Amino acids: CAGSGGDRGIYEQYF.

This chain uses TRBV5-5 with TRBJ1-5; D remains ambiguous. The CDR3 consists of 14 residues. Germline assignment: CDR1 SGHKS and CDR2 YYEKEE (reference sequence). Trimming cost V 2 bases and J 5 bases, with 11 bases left between them. CDR3 in amino acids: CASSFVSVDQPQHF. The CDR3 bases are TGTGCCAGCAGCTTTGTGTCTGTGGATCAGCCCCAGCATTTT.

To note about this clonotype: Since a much larger clone is just one base distant, this may be a read error. The chain couples TRBV6-5 to TRBJ2-1; 8 bases map to TRBD2. Looked up from germline, CDR1 is MNHEY and CDR2 is SVGAGI. After removal of 0 bases from V and 10 bases from J, the junction contained 14 bases not matched to a gene. The length of the CDR3 is 17 residues. In DNA, the CDR3 is TGTGCCAGCAGTTACTCGCCAGCGGGAGTGCCCTCCTACGAGCAGTTCTTC. The encoded protein is CASSYSPAGVPSYEQFF.

This clonotype was seen a handful of times. The chain couples TRBV18 to TRBJ1-3; D not resolved. The CDR3 totals 17 residues. Germline V lookup: CDR1 KGHSH, CDR2 LQKENI. V dropped 0 bases and J dropped 0 bases, with 12 bases sitting between them. The CDR3 nucleotides are TGTGCCAGCTCACCACCCATTTCGGGCCGCTCTGGAAACACCATATATTTT. Translation: CASSPPISGRSGNTIYF.

This clonotype showed up just a few times. The V and J genes are TRBV30 and TRBJ2-3; either TRBD1 or TRBD2 may fit D (5 bases each). The V gene's germline CDR1 is GTSNPN and CDR2 SVGIG (reference sequence). There are 15 residues in the CDR3. V shed 3 bases and J shed 0 bases, with 13 bases lying between them. CDR3 residues: CAWSPLGTSTDTQYF. CDR3 sequence (DNA): TGTGCCTGGAGCCCCCTTGGGACGAGCACAGATACGCAGTATTTT.

This clonotype was seen at least ten times. This sequence joins TRBV2 and TRBJ2-4; the match to TRBD1 covers 7 bases. The J call may be faulty, since TRBJ1-2 better matches the DNA end. Germline values: CDR1 SNHLY, CDR2 FYNNEI. The CDR3 consists of 14 residues. The chain's CDR3 is CASSEHRQGGGYTF. CDR3 coding DNA: TGTGCCAGCAGCGAACATAGACAGGGAGGTGGCTACACCTTC.

This clonotype was observed many times. The rearrangement joins TRBV12-3 or TRBV12-4 to TRBJ1-6, with D tentatively TRBD1 (5 bases). The CDR3 runs to 15 residues. Trimming removed 1 base at V and 7 bases at J, with 11 bases between. The CDR3: CASSLVGVYNSPLHF. The DNA for the CDR3 is TGTGCCAGCAGTTTAGTGGGGGTTTACAATTCACCCCTCCACTTT.

This clonotype was recorded many times. The gene calls are TRBV7-9 and TRBJ2-2; TRBD1 aligns across 8 bases. CDR3 size: 16 residues. Trimming at V came to 5 bases and at J to 1 base, leaving 6 bases not matched to a gene. CDR1 SEHNR and CDR2 FQNEAQ come from the germline V gene (reference sequence). The CDR3 coding sequence is TGTGCCAGCAGCCCGGGGACAGGAGTGAACACCGGGGAGCTGTTTTTT. This sequence encodes CASSPGTGVNTGELFF.

The table lists this clonotype with many counts. The chain recombines TRBV28 with TRBJ2-5, with 7 nucleotides matching TRBD2. CDR3 length equals 13 residues. Germline V gene data show CDR1 as MDHEN and CDR2 as SYDVKM. V was pared by 5 bases and J by 7 bases, with 7 bases of the junction left unmatched. CDR3 residues: CASSPTSVRTQYF. Here the CDR3 DNA reads TGTGCCAGCAGTCCTACTAGCGTTCGGACCCAGTACTTC.

This clonotype was picked up many times. The rearrangement joins TRBV20-1 to TRBJ2-1, with D possibly being TRBD1 (6 bases). Trimming pared 6 bases from V and 0 bases from J, leaving 12 bases between. The germline V gene has CDR1 DFQATT and CDR2 SNEGSKA (reference sequence). The CDR3 totals 14 residues. The CDR3 DNA follows: TGCAGTGCCCCGACAGGCTACTCCTACAATGAGCAGTTCTTC. The encoded protein is CSAPTGYSYNEQFF.

This clonotype was picked up a small number of times. The genes are TRBV5-1 and TRBJ2-3; 7 bases are shared with TRBD2. CDR1 is SGHRS, CDR2 YFSETQ, per germline. This CDR3 is 17 amino acids long. The junction had 11 bases not matched to a gene; V was cut back by 0 bases and J by 4 bases. The CDR3 spells CASSLGSGGRNADTQYF. The CDR3 DNA reads TGCGCCAGCAGCTTGGGATCAGGCGGGAGAAACGCAGATACGCAGTATTTT.

This clonotype has at least ten counts. The gene calls are TRBV27 and TRBJ2-3, with 9 bases matching TRBD1. CDR3 length: 15 residues. V lost 3 bases and J lost 7; bases outside the gene matches: 8. From germline, CDR1 is MNHEY and CDR2 SMNVEV (reference sequence). The CDR3 sequence is CASSFMGQGVNTQYF. The CDR3 nucleotides are TGTGCCAGCAGTTTCATGGGACAGGGCGTTAATACGCAGTATTTT.

This clonotype was counted only a few times. The rearrangement joins TRBV27 to TRBJ2-7, with D maybe TRBD1 (6 bases). CDR3 length equals 18 residues. V shed 0 bases and J shed 1 base, with 19 bases lying between them. Germline values: CDR1 MNHEY, CDR2 SMNVEV (reference sequence). The CDR3 nucleotides are TGTGCCAGCAGTTTATCGGTCCAGGGGTCCTTATGGTCCTACGAGCAGTACTTC. This gives the protein CASSLSVQGSLWSYEQYF.

This clonotype was counted many times. This chain connects TRBV20-1 to TRBJ2-7, with D perhaps TRBD2 (6 bases). Trimming took off 3 bases at V and 5 bases at J, with 23 bases between the two ends. Germline CDR1 and CDR2: DFQATT and SNEGSKA (reference sequence). The length of the CDR3 is 16 residues. CDR3 loop: CSASLLVGGTADEQYF. The CDR3 coding sequence is TGCAGTGCTAGCCTACTGGTAGGAGGGACGGCAGACGAGCAGTACTTC.

This clonotype has at least ten counts. The chain joins TRBV3-1 to TRBJ2-7; D gene uncertain. Germline V gene sequence: CDR1 LGHDT, CDR2 YNNKEL (reference sequence). This CDR3 has 14 amino acids. The germline V and J ends were trimmed by 1 base and 3 bases, with 10 bases remaining between them. The DNA of the CDR3 is TGTGCCAGCAGCCAAGGGGCGGAAAGCTACGAGCAGTACTTC. Protein: CASSQGAESYEQYF.

This clonotype has more than one count but fewer than ten. The chain combines TRBV9 with TRBJ2-1; 7 bases fit TRBD1. Germline CDR1 is SGDLS and CDR2 is YYNGEE. The CDR3 sequence is 15 residues long. V dropped 4 bases and J dropped 6; count of bases not matched to a gene: 10. This chain's CDR3 is CASSISGTVSNEQFF. CDR3 in DNA: TGTGCCAGCAGCATCTCCGGGACAGTCAGCAATGAGCAGTTCTTC.

The J gene is TRBJ2-3, the V gene TRBV14; D gene unclear. V lost 4 bases and J 3 bases, leaving 11 bases between the germline ends. Germline CDR1 SGHDN, CDR2 FVKESK. This CDR3 contains 14 residues. The CDR3 here is CASSPRQVTDTQYF. As DNA, the CDR3 is TGTGCCAGCAGCCCCCGCCAAGTTACAGATACGCAGTATTTT. The variable domain in full, completed from reference TRBV14 and TRBJ2-3, reads EAGVTQFPSHSVIEKGQTVTLRCDPISGHDNLYWYRRVMGKEIKFLLHFVKESKQDESGMPNNRFLAERTGGTYSTLKVQPAELEDSGVYFCASSPRQVTDTQYFGPGTRLTVL.

This clonotype turned up a few times. This chain uses TRBV3-1 with TRBJ2-5, with 11 bases matching TRBD2. Losses at the gene ends were 1 base for V and 4 bases for J; bases not matched to a gene: 8. The V gene's germline CDR1 is LGHDT and CDR2 YNNKEL (reference sequence). This CDR3 is 17 amino acids long. CDR3 protein: CASSQGGTSGSSETQYF. CDR3 DNA sequence: TGTGCCAGCAGCCAAGGAGGTACTAGCGGGAGTTCAGAGACCCAGTACTTC.

This clonotype has a count of ten or more. The chain employs TRBV28 and TRBJ1-1, with D uncertain. V was pared by 0 bases and J by 2 bases, with 16 bases between. Germline-derived CDR1 and CDR2 are MDHEN and SYDVKM. The CDR3 has 17 amino acids. As DNA, the CDR3 is TGTGCCAGCAGTTTATGGCACCACGGGAGGGAAAACACTGAAGCTTTCTTT. It yields the protein CASSLWHHGRENTEAFF.

This clonotype was counted many times. The chain employs TRBV5-1 and TRBJ2-7, with D possibly matching TRBD2 (7 bases). Looked up from germline, CDR1 is SGHRS and CDR2 is YFSETQ. Trimming shortened V by 4 bases and J by 3 bases, and 17 bases separated the two germline ends. The CDR3 contains 15 residues. The CDR3 DNA reads as TGCGCCAGCAGCGCGGGGGCGGGACTGTACTACGAGCAGTACTTC. Residues: CASSAGAGLYYEQYF. The whole variable domain, filled in from reference TRBV5-1 and TRBJ2-7, reads KAGVTQTPRYLIKTRGQQVTLSCSPISGHRSVSWYQQTPGQGLQFLFEYFSETQRNKGNFPGRFSGRQFSNSRSEMNVSTLELGDSALYLCASSAGAGLYYEQYFGPGTRLTVT.

Note on this clonotype: A much more abundant neighbour one base away suggests this may be a read error. The V and J genes are TRBV6-1 and TRBJ2-1, with 8 positions matching TRBD2. From germline, CDR1 is MNHNS and CDR2 SASEGT. V shed 4 bases, J shed 3 bases, and the junction held 14 bases outside the gene matches. The CDR3 consists of 18 residues. CDR3 loop: CASSGPAGVISYYNEQFF. The CDR3, as DNA: TGTGCCAGCAGTGGCCCAGCGGGAGTGATAAGCTACTACAATGAGCAGTTCTTC.

This clonotype has more than one count but fewer than ten. This chain uses TRBV11-2 with TRBJ1-1; the D is unclear. V was shortened by 7 bases and J by 4 bases, with 22 bases between the two germline ends. The CDR3 has 16 residues. Germline values: CDR1 SGHAT, CDR2 FQNNGV. The CDR3 DNA follows: TGTGCCAGCACCGCACGGGTGGTGGAGTTTGGCACTGAAGCTTTCTTT. This codes for CASTARVVEFGTEAFF.

The sample holds many counts of this clonotype. The chain carries TRBV7-2 and TRBJ2-7; TRBD2 matches at 8 bases. Germline lookup yields CDR1 SGHTA and CDR2 FQGNSA. The junction had 5 bases not matched to a gene; V was cut back by 1 base and J by 3 bases. CDR3 length equals 15 residues. This CDR3 reads CASSLEVTSVYEQYF. For the CDR3, the DNA is TGTGCCAGCAGCTTAGAAGTGACTAGCGTCTACGAGCAGTACTTC. Combining the CDR3 with reference TRBV7-2 and TRBJ2-7 gives the whole variable domain GAGVSQSPSNKVTEKGKDVELRCDPISGHTALYWYRQSLGQGLEFLIYFQGNSAPDKSGLPSDRFSAERTGGSVSTLTIQRTQQEDSAVYLCASSLEVTSVYEQYFGPGTRLTVT.

This clonotype was seen a handful of times. A single base separates this from a much larger clone, so it may be a read error. CDR3 protein: CASSDPRAGGTETRYF. In DNA, the CDR3 is TGTGCCAGCAGTGATCCCCGGGCGGGAGGGACTGAGACCCGGTACTTC. The chain combines TRBV2 with TRBJ2-5; TRBD2 agrees at 9 bases. CDR3 length: 16 amino acids. Germline assignment: CDR1 SNHLY and CDR2 FYNNEI.

V gene TRBV6-1 combines with J gene TRBJ2-1, with 8 bases lining up with TRBD2. V trimming: 5 bases; J trimming: 4 bases; junction bases outside the gene matches: 7. The CDR3 is made up of 15 amino acids. Germline-derived CDR1 and CDR2 are MNHNS and SASEGT. CDR3: CASSTGLALYNEQFF. DNA of the CDR3: TGTGCCAGCAGTACCGGACTAGCTCTTTACAATGAGCAGTTCTTC.

This clonotype was recorded at least ten times. J is TRBJ2-1 and V is TRBV29-1; either TRBD1 or TRBD2 may supply D (5 bases each). The V end was cut by 4 bases, the J end by 3 bases, with 13 bases between. The CDR3 sequence is 14 residues long. Germline V lookup: CDR1 SQVTM, CDR2 ANQGSEA. This chain's CDR3 is CSVGRGTGYNEQFF. The CDR3 DNA is TGCAGCGTTGGTCGAGGGACCGGCTACAATGAGCAGTTCTTC.

This clonotype was observed many times. The V call is TRBV30, the J call TRBJ2-7; D gene uncertain. Trimming took off 3 bases at V and 0 bases at J, with 12 bases between the two ends. Germline values: CDR1 GTSNPN, CDR2 SVGIG (reference sequence). This CDR3 has 14 amino acids. In DNA form, the CDR3 reads TGTGCCTGGAGAATAGACACACTCTCCTACGAGCAGTACTTC. Protein product: CAWRIDTLSYEQYF.

J is TRBJ1-1 and V is TRBV20-1, with D tentatively TRBD1 (5 bases). This CDR3 has 12 residues. The germline gives CDR1 DFQATT, CDR2 SNEGSKA (reference sequence). Trimming stripped 0 bases from V and 7 bases from J, with 9 bases between. As DNA, the CDR3 is TGCAGTGCTAGAGATGGGGGTGTTGAAGCTTTCTTT. Translated, it gives CSARDGGVEAFF.